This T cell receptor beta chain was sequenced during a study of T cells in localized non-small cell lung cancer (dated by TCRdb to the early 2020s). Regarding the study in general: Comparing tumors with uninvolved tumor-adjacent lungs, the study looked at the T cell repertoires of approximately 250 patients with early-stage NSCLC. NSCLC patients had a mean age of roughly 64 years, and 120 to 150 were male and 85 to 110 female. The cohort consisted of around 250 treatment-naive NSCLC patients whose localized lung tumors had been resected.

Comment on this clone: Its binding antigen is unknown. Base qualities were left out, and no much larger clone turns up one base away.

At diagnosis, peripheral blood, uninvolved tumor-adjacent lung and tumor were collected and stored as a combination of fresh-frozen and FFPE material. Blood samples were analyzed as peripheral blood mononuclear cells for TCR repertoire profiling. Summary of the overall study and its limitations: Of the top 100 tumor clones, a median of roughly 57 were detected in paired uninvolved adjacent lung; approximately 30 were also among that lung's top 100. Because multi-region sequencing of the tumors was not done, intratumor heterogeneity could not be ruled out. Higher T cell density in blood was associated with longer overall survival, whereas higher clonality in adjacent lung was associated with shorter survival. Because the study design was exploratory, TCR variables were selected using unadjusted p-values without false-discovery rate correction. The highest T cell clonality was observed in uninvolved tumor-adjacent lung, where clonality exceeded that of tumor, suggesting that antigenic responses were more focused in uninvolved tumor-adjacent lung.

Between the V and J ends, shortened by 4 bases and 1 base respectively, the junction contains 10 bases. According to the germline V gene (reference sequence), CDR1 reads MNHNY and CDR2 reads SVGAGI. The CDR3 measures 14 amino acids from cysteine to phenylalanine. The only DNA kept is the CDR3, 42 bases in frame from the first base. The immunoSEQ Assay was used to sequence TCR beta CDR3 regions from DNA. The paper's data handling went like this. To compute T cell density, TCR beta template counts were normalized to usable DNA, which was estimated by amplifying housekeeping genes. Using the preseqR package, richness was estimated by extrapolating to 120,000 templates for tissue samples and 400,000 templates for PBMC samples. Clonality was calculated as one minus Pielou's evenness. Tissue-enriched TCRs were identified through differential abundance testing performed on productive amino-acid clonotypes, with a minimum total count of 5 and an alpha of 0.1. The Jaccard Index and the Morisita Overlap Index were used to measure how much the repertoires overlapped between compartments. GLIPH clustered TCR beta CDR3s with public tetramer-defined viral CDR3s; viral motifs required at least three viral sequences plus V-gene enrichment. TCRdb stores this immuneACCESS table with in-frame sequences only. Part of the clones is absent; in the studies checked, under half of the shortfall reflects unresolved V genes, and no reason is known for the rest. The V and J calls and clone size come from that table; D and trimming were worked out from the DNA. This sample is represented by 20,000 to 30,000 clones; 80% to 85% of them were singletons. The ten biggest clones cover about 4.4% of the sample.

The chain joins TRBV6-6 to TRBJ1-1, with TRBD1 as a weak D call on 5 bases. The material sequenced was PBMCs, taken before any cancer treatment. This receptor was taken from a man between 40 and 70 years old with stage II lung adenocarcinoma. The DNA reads TGTGCCAGCAGTTCCCAGACAGAGAACACTGAAGCTTTCTTT. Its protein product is CASSSQTENTEAFF.